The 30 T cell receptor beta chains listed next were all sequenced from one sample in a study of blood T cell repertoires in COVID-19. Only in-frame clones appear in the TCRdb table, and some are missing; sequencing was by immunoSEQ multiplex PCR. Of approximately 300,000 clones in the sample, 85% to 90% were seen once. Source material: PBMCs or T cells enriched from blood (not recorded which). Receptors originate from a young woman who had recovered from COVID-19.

As DNA, the CDR3 is TGTGCCAGCTCACCAATGGAAAGGGGTTTGAACACTGAAGCTTTCTTT. Protein product: CASSPMERGLNTEAFF. The V call is TRBV18, the J call TRBJ1-1; TRBD1 might be the D (5 bases). Germline loops: CDR1 KGHSH, CDR2 LQKENI. CDR3 length equals 16 residues. V was trimmed by 2 bases and J by 0 bases, leaving 13 bases between them.

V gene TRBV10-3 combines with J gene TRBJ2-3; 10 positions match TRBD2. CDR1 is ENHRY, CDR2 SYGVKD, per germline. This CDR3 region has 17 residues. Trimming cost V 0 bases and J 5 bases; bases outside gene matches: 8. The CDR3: CAISESPGAGGGDTQYF. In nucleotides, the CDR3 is TGTGCCATCAGTGAGTCCCCCGGAGCGGGAGGGGGAGATACGCAGTATTTT.

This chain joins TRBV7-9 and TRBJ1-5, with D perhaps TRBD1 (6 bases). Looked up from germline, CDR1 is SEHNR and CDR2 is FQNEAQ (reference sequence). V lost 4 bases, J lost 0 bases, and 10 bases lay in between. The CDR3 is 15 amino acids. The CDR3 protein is CASSSTGNSNQPQHF. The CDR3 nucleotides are TGTGCCAGCAGCTCCACAGGGAATAGCAATCAGCCCCAGCATTTT.

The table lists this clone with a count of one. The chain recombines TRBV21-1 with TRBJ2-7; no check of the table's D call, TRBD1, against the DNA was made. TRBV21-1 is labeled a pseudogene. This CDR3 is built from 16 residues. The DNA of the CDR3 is TGTGCCAGCAGCAAGAAAGGACAGGGTGGATCCTACGAGCAGTACTTC. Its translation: CASSKKGQGGSYEQYF.

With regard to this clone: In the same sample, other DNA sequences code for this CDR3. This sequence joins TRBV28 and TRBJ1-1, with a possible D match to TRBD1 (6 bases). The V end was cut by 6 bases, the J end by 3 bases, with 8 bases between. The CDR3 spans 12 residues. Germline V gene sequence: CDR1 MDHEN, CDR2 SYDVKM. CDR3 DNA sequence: TGTGCCAGCAGGGACAGCTACACTGAAGCTTTCTTT. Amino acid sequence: CASRDSYTEAFF. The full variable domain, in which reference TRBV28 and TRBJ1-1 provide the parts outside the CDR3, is DVKVTQSSRYLVKRTGEKVFLECVQDMDHENMFWYRQDPGLGLRLIYFSYDVKMKEKGDIPEGYSVSREKKERFSLILESASTNQTSMYLCASRDSYTEAFFGQGTRLTVV.

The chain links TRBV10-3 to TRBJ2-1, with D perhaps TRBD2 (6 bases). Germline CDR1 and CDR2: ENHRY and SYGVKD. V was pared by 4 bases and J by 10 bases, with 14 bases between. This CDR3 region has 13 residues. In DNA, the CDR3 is TGTGCCATCAGTGCCTCGGGACTCGGGGAGCAGTTCTTC. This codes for CAISASGLGEQFF.

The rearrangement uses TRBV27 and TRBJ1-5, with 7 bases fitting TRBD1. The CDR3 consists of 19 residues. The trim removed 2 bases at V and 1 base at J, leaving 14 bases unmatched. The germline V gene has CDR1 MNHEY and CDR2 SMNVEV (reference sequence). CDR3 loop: CASSLKDPRGTASNQPQHF. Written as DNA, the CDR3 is TGTGCCAGCAGTTTAAAGGATCCCCGGGGGACAGCAAGCAATCAGCCCCAGCATTTT.

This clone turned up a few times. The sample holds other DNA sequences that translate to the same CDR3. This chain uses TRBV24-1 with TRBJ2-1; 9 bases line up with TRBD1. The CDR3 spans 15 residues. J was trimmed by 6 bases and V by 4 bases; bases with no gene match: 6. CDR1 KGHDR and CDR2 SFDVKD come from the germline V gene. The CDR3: CATSDHGTGRNEQFF. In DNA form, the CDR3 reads TGTGCCACCAGTGACCACGGGACAGGGCGCAATGAGCAGTTCTTC.

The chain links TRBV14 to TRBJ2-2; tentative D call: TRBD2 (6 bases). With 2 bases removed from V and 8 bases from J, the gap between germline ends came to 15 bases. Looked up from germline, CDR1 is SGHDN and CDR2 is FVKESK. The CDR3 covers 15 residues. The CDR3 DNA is TGTGCCAGCAGCCAAACCGGGACTCCAACGGGGGAGCTGTTTTTT. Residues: CASSQTGTPTGELFF. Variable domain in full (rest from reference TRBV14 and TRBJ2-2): EAGVTQFPSHSVIEKGQTVTLRCDPISGHDNLYWYRRVMGKEIKFLLHFVKESKQDESGMPNNRFLAERTGGTYSTLKVQPAELEDSGVYFCASSQTGTPTGELFFGEGSRLTVL.

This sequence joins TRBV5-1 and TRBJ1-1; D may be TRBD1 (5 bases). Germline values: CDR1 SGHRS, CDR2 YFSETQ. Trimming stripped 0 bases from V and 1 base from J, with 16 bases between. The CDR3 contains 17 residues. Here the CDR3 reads CASSLAAREGENTEAFF. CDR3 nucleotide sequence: TGCGCCAGCAGCTTGGCCGCCAGGGAGGGAGAGAACACTGAAGCTTTCTTT. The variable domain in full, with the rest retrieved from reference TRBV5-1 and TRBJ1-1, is KAGVTQTPRYLIKTRGQQVTLSCSPISGHRSVSWYQQTPGQGLQFLFEYFSETQRNKGNFPGRFSGRQFSNSRSEMNVSTLELGDSALYLCASSLAAREGENTEAFFGQGTRLTVV.

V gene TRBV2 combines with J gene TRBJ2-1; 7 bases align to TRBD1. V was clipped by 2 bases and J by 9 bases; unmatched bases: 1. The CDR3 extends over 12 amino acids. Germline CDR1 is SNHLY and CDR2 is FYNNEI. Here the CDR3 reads CASSESGGEQFF. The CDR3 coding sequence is TGTGCCAGCAGTGAATCAGGGGGTGAGCAGTTCTTC. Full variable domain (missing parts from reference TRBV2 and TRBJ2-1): EPEVTQTPSHQVTQMGQEVILRCVPISNHLYFYWYRQILGQKVEFLVSFYNNEISEKSEIFDDQFSVERPDGSNFTLKIRSTKLEDSAMYFCASSESGGEQFFGPGTRLTVL.

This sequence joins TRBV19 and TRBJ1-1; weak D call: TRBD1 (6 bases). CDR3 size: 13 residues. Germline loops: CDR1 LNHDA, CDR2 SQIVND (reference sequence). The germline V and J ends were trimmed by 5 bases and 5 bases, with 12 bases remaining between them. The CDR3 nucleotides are TGTGCCAGTAGTCGGAGGCAGGGGACTGAAGCTTTCTTT. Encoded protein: CASSRRQGTEAFF.

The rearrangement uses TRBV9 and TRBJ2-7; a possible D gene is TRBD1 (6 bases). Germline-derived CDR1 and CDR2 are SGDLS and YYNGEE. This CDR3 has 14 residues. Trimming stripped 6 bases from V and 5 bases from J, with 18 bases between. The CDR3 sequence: CASTPAGRGNEQYF. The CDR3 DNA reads TGTGCCAGCACCCCCGCGGGCAGGGGTAACGAGCAGTACTTC.

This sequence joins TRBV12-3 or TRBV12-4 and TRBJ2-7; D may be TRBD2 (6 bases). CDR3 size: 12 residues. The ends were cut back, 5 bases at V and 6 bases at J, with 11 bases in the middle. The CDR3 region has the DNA TGTGCCAGCAGTGGCTGGGACTCCGAGCAGTACTTC. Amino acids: CASSGWDSEQYF.

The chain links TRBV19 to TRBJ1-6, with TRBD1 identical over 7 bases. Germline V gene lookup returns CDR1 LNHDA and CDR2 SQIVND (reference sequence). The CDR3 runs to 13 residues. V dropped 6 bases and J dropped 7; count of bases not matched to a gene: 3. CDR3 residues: CASRTGENSPLHF. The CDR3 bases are TGTGCCAGTAGAACAGGGGAGAATTCACCCCTCCACTTT.

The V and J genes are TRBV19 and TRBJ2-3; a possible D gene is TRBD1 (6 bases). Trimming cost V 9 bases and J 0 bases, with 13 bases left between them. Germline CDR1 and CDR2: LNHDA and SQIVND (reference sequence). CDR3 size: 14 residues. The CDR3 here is CASRYTGSTDTQYF. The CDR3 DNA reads TGTGCCAGCCGATACACAGGGAGCACAGATACGCAGTATTTT.

CDR3 nucleotide sequence: TGTGCCAGCAGCCCCCCGGGCGGGGGCTATGGCTACACCTTC. Its translation is CASSPPGGGYGYTF. The chain links TRBV6-5 to TRBJ1-2, with a tentative D call TRBD1 (5 bases). V was pared by 6 bases and J by 4 bases, with 15 bases between. The CDR3 is 14 amino acids. Germline assignment: CDR1 MNHEY and CDR2 SVGAGI.

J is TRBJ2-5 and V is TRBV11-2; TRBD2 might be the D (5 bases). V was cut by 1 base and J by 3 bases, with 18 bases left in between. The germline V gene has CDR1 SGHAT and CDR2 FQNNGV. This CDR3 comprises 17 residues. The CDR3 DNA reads TGTGCCAGCAGCTTAGTCGACTATTACTACGTTAAAGAGACCCAGTACTTC. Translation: CASSLVDYYYVKETQYF.

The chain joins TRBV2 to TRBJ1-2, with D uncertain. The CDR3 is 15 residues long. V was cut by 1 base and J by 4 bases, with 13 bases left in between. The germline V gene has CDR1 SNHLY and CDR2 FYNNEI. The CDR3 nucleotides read TGTGCCAGCAGTGAAGACGCCCCATGGGCCTATGGCTACACCTTC. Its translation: CASSEDAPWAYGYTF.

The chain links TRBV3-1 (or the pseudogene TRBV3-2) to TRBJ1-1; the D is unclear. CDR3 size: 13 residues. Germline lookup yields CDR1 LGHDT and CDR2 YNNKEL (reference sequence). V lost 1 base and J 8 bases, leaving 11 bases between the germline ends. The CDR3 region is CASSQASVYEAFF. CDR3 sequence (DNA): TGTGCCAGCAGCCAAGCCTCGGTTTACGAAGCTTTCTTT.

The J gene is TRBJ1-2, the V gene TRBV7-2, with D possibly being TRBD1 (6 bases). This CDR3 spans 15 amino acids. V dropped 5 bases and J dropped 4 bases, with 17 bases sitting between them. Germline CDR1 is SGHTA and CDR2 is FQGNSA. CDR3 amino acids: CASSLQGLGGYGYTF. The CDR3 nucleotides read TGTGCCAGCAGCCTCCAGGGGCTCGGAGGCTATGGCTACACCTTC.

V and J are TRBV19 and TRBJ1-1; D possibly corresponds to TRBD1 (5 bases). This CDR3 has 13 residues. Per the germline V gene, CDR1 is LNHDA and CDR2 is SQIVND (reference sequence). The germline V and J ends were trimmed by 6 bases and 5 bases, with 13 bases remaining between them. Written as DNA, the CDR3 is TGTGCCAGTAGACAATCCGGGGGGACTGAAGCTTTCTTT. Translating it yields CASRQSGGTEAFF. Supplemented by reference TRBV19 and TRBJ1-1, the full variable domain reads DGGITQSPKYLFRKEGQNVTLSCEQNLNHDAMYWYRQDPGQGLRLIYYSQIVNDFQKGDIAEGYSVSREKKESFPLTVTSAQKNPTAFYLCASRQSGGTEAFFGQGTRLTVV.

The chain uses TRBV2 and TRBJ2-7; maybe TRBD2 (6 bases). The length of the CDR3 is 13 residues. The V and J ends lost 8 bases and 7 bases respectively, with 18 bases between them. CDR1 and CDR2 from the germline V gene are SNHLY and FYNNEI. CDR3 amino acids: CASPGLALSEQYF. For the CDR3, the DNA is TGTGCCAGCCCGGGACTCGCCCTCTCGGAGCAGTACTTC.

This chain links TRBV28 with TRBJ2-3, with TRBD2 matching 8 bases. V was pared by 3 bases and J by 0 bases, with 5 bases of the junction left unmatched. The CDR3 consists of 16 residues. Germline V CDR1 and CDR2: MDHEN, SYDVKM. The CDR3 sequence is CASSLVAGGSTDTQYF. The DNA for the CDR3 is TGTGCCAGCAGTTTGGTCGCGGGGGGTAGCACAGATACGCAGTATTTT.

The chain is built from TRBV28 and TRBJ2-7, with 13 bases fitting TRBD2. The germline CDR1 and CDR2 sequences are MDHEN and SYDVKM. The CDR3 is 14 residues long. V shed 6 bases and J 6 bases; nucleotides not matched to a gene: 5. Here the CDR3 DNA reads TGTGCCAGCAGGAGACTAGCGGGAGGAGGCGAGCAGTACTTC. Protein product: CASRRLAGGGEQYF.

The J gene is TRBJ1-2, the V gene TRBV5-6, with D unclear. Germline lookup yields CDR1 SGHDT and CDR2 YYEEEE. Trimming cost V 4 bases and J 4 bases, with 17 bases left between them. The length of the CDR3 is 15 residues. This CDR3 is CASSPSGGIGYGYTF. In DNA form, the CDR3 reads TGTGCCAGCAGCCCCTCGGGCGGGATTGGCTATGGCTACACCTTC.

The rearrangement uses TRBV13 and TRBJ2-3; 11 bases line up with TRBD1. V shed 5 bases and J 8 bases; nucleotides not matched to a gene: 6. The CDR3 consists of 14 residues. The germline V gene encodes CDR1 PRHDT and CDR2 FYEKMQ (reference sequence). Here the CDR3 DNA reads TGTGCCAGCAGCCCCGGGACAGGGGGGCCTACGCAGTATTTT. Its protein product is CASSPGTGGPTQYF.

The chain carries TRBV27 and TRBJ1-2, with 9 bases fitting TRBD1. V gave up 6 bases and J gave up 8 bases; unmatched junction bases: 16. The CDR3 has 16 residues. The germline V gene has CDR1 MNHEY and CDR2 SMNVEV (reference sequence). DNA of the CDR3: TGTGCCAGCAGGACGGTCATACCGGACAGGGGTGGGGGCTACACCTTC. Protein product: CASRTVIPDRGGGYTF.

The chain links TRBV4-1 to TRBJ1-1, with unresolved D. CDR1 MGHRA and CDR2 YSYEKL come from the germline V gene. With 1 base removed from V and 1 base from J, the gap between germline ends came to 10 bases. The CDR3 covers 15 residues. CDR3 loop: CASSQAPNGNTEAFF. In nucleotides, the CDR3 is TGCGCCAGCAGCCAAGCCCCCAACGGGAACACTGAAGCTTTCTTT.

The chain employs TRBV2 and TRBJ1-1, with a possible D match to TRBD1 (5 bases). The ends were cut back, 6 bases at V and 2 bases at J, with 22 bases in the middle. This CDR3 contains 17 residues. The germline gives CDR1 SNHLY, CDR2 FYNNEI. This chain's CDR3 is CASSQGGVSRGNTEAFF. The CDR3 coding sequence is TGTGCCAGCAGCCAAGGAGGGGTATCCCGGGGAAACACTGAAGCTTTCTTT.